A single sample is the source of the 20 T cell receptor beta chains below, sequenced in a study of blood T cells in healthy people across ages. Primed by a sample-barcoded 5' primer and a J-beta primer mix, a second PCR proceeded for 7 to 11 cycles. TCRdb reanalysed the 5' RACE reads using MiXCR and keeps one entry per CDR3 protein. The top ten hold about 3.3% of the sample, which has over 500,000 distinct CDR3 sequences, approximately 26% seen once. These data also featured in a second study, about T cells of mothers and their children.

The sample taken for sequencing was blood. The receptors originated from a boy aged 2 to 10 in good health.

This chain connects TRBV18 to TRBJ2-7; D is uncertain. CDR1 is KGHSH, CDR2 LQKENI, per germline. Deletions cut 2 bases from V and 2 bases from J, with 10 bases between. The CDR3 loop spans 14 amino acids. CDR3 residues: CASSPELGPYEQYF. The DNA for the CDR3 is TGTGCCAGCTCACCAGAGCTAGGGCCCTACGAGCAGTACTTC.

This chain links TRBV20-1 with TRBJ2-2; D gene ambiguous. The CDR3 loop spans 13 amino acids. The germline CDR1 and CDR2 sequences are DFQATT and SNEGSKA (reference sequence). Trimming stripped 5 bases from V and 4 bases from J, with 11 bases between. CDR3 protein: CSAAPRSTGELFF. Here the CDR3 DNA reads TGCAGTGCTGCCCCCAGGAGCACCGGGGAGCTGTTTTTT.

The chain recombines TRBV4-1 with TRBJ1-2; D gene unclear. From germline, CDR1 is MGHRA and CDR2 YSYEKL. The length of the CDR3 is 16 residues. The V and J ends lost 1 base and 1 base respectively, with 13 bases between them. The CDR3 DNA reads as TGCGCCAGCAGCCAAGGTTCGGGCACAATTAACTATGGCTACACCTTC. Protein product: CASSQGSGTINYGYTF.

A few counts support this clonotype. The J gene is TRBJ2-5, the V gene TRBV20-1; TRBD2 aligns across 10 bases. TRBJ2-1 matches the DNA end more closely, so the J call is doubtful. The CDR3 extends over 14 amino acids. Germline V lookup: CDR1 DFQATT, CDR2 SNEGSKA (reference sequence). Here the CDR3 reads CSAAGLAGDGEQFF. DNA of the CDR3: TGCAGTGCCGCCGGGCTAGCGGGAGACGGGGAGCAGTTCTTC.

CDR3: CASSFTKVGETQYF. Written as DNA, the CDR3 is TGTGCCAGCAGTTTTACAAAGGTCGGAGAGACCCAGTACTTC. V is TRBV12-3 or TRBV12-4 and J is TRBJ2-5; D is unclear. V shed 3 bases and J shed 4 bases, with 12 bases lying between them. The CDR3 is made up of 14 amino acids.

There are a few counts of this clonotype. At one of its ends the junction is not consistent with the germline gene, which may arise from a read error. The gene calls are TRBV11-2 and TRBJ2-1, with 10 bases identical to TRBD1. The CDR3 spans 15 residues. Germline V gene lookup returns CDR1 SGHAT and CDR2 FQNNGV. As DNA, the CDR3 is TGTGCCAGCAGCCTAGACAGGGGGCTATACAATGAGCAGTTCTTC. Encoded protein: CASSLDRGLYNEQFF.

The chain recombines TRBV5-1 with TRBJ2-7; no clear D gene. CDR1 and CDR2 from the germline V gene are SGHRS and YFSETQ. Trimming removed 3 bases at V and 0 bases at J, with 7 bases between. The CDR3 runs to 13 residues. The CDR3 DNA reads as TGCGCCAGCAGCTGGGAAAACTCCTACGAGCAGTACTTC. Amino acid sequence: CASSWENSYEQYF.

The V gene is TRBV7-9, the J gene TRBJ2-1, with 10 bases aligning to TRBD2. Germline V gene sequence: CDR1 SEHNR, CDR2 FQNEAQ (reference sequence). Trimming took 2 bases from V and 10 from J; bases not matched to a gene: 8. The CDR3 runs 15 residues. This CDR3 reads CASSLNLAGVQEQFF. The DNA of the CDR3 is TGTGCCAGCAGCTTAAACCTAGCGGGAGTCCAAGAGCAGTTCTTC.

The chain recombines TRBV28 with TRBJ2-5, with 7 bases lining up with TRBD1. The V and J ends lost 7 bases and 4 bases, in that order; junction bases with no gene match: 9. This CDR3 has 14 residues. Looked up from germline, CDR1 is MDHEN and CDR2 is SYDVKM. This CDR3 is CASTTGAGGETQYF. The DNA of the CDR3 is TGTGCCAGCACCACCGGGGCAGGGGGAGAGACCCAGTACTTC.

The chain recombines TRBV2 with TRBJ2-7; D unresolved. With 7 bases removed from V and 3 bases from J, the gap between germline ends came to 19 bases. Germline V CDR1 and CDR2: SNHLY, FYNNEI. This CDR3 contains 15 residues. CDR3 nucleotides: TGTGCCAGCACGAGCCAGGAGAAGAGACTCTACGAGCAGTACTTC. Translation: CASTSQEKRLYEQYF.

The rearrangement links TRBV5-1 to TRBJ2-3, with D tentatively TRBD2 (6 bases). V was pared by 8 bases and J by 2 bases, with 18 bases between. Per germline, CDR1 SGHRS and CDR2 YFSETQ. The CDR3 has 15 residues. The CDR3 DNA follows: TGCGCCAGTCGTCGGGGGTTTGACCTCACAGATACGCAGTATTTT. Translation gives CASRRGFDLTDTQYF.

This clonotype was seen at least ten times. One end of the junction varies from germline; a read error may be responsible. The J gene is TRBJ1-4, the V gene TRBV7-9, with 9 positions matching TRBD1. The CDR3 covers 12 residues. Germline assignment: CDR1 SEHNR and CDR2 FQNEAQ (reference sequence). CDR3 sequence (DNA): TGTGCCAGCAGCTATGGGACAGGGACCTTGCGATTT. Residues: CASSYGTGTLRF.

This clonotype was counted many times. The chain has TRBV6-6 and TRBJ2-5; no definite D call. Trimming pared 2 bases from V and 0 bases from J, leaving 4 bases between. Per germline, CDR1 MNHNY and CDR2 SVGAGI (reference sequence). The CDR3 sequence is 13 residues long. In DNA form, the CDR3 reads TGTGCCAGCAGTTACAGGGACCAAGAGACCCAGTACTTC. Translating gives CASSYRDQETQYF.

The rearrangement joins TRBV9 to TRBJ2-3; TRBD2 agrees at 9 bases. In germline, CDR1 is SGDLS, CDR2 YYNGEE. The CDR3 spans 15 residues. V was pared by 3 bases and J by 4 bases, with 6 bases of the junction left unmatched. This CDR3 reads CASSDHSGSADTQYF. In DNA form, the CDR3 reads TGTGCCAGCAGCGATCATAGCGGGAGTGCAGATACGCAGTATTTT. The full variable domain, its missing parts supplied by reference TRBV9 and TRBJ2-3, is DSGVTQTPKHLITATGQRVTLRCSPRSGDLSVYWYQQSLDQGLQFLIQYYNGEERAKGNILERFSAQQFPDLHSELNLSSLELGDSALYFCASSDHSGSADTQYFGPGTRLTVL.

The table lists this clonotype with a few counts. The V call is TRBV11-2, the J call TRBJ1-3; the D is unclear. Germline V lookup: CDR1 SGHAT, CDR2 FQNNGV. This CDR3 is 18 amino acids long. V shed 0 bases and J shed 0 bases, with 15 bases lying between them. Here the CDR3 reads CASSLELPMSTSGNTIYF. CDR3 nucleotide sequence: TGTGCCAGCAGCTTAGAATTGCCCATGTCGACCTCTGGAAACACCATATATTTT.

This clonotype was counted ten times or more. The chain employs TRBV6-1 and TRBJ2-2, with D uncertain. CDR1 MNHNS and CDR2 SASEGT come from the germline V gene. V was trimmed by 1 base and J by 3 bases, leaving 9 bases between them. This CDR3 has 15 residues. The CDR3 loop reads CASSEGVSDTGELFF. The CDR3 DNA reads as TGTGCCAGCAGTGAAGGCGTCTCGGACACCGGGGAGCTGTTTTTT.

This clonotype was observed a handful of times. The chain links TRBV12-3 or TRBV12-4 to TRBJ1-2, with D possibly matching TRBD1 (5 bases). CDR3 length: 15 amino acids. V was trimmed by 4 bases and J by 0 bases, leaving 12 bases between them. The CDR3 region is CASSSIQVTNYGYTF. The CDR3 nucleotides read TGTGCCAGCAGTTCCATACAGGTCACTAACTATGGCTACACCTTC.

V and J are TRBV29-1 and TRBJ2-6, with D possibly TRBD1 on 5 matching bases. CDR3 length equals 13 residues. V was trimmed by 5 bases and J by 2 bases, leaving 7 bases between them. Germline CDR1 reads SQVTM; CDR2 reads ANQGSEA. The CDR3 sequence: CSVRTPGANVLTF. The CDR3 coding sequence is TGCAGCGTTCGGACACCTGGGGCCAACGTCCTGACTTTC.

This clonotype was detected a few times. The chain has TRBV7-6 and TRBJ2-5; D is perhaps TRBD2 (6 bases). The DNA end is more similar to TRBJ2-1, so the J call may be wrong. This CDR3 region has 14 residues. The germline V gene encodes CDR1 SGHVS and CDR2 FNYEAQ. The CDR3: CASSLLGGRGEQFF. The CDR3 coding sequence is TGTGCCAGCAGCTTATTGGGGGGAAGGGGTGAGCAGTTCTTC.

The chain joins TRBV2 to TRBJ1-4; 8 positions match TRBD1. The CDR3 has 16 residues. In germline, CDR1 is SNHLY, CDR2 FYNNEI. Losses at the gene ends were 3 bases for V and 0 bases for J; bases not matched to a gene: 3. The CDR3 sequence: CASSETGAATNEKLFF. The CDR3 DNA reads TGTGCCAGCAGTGAGACAGGGGCCGCAACTAATGAAAAACTGTTTTTT. Drawing the rest from reference TRBV2 and TRBJ1-4, the complete variable domain is EPEVTQTPSHQVTQMGQEVILRCVPISNHLYFYWYRQILGQKVEFLVSFYNNEISEKSEIFDDQFSVERPDGSNFTLKIRSTKLEDSAMYFCASSETGAATNEKLFFGSGTQLSVL.